This entry lists 14 T cell receptor beta chains sequenced from one sample in a study of graft-versus-host responses after intestinal transplantation. Produced via immunoSEQ multiplex PCR; TCRdb's table is partial and in-frame only. Seen here are almost 20,000 clones, around nine tenths observed once, and the top ten hold roughly 9.4%. The source material was PBMCs, sampled more than 220 days after intestinal transplant. The receptors originated from a human patient who received an intestinal transplant, so some T cells may come from the graft donor.

The gene calls are TRBV5-1 and TRBJ1-2; TRBD1 matches at 7 bases. The CDR3 covers 16 residues. V was pared by 4 bases and J by 3 bases, with 12 bases of the junction left unmatched. CDR1 SGHRS and CDR2 YFSETQ come from the germline V gene. CDR3 DNA: TGCGCCAGCAGCACCGCCGGGACAGATTACGACTATGGCTACACCTTC. Its protein product is CASSTAGTDYDYGYTF.

V usage is TRBV7-9 and J usage is TRBJ2-7; D is perhaps TRBD2 (6 bases). Trimming removed 1 base at V and 5 bases at J, with 12 bases between. Germline lookup yields CDR1 SEHNR and CDR2 FQNEAQ (reference sequence). This CDR3 has 14 residues. This CDR3 reads CASSLDRGIHEQYF. The CDR3 DNA reads as TGTGCCAGCAGCTTAGATCGGGGGATCCACGAGCAGTACTTC.

The V call is TRBV5-6, the J call TRBJ2-7; D might be TRBD1 (5 bases). Between the trimmed V and J ends, which lost 4 bases and 3 bases, there was a span of 17 bases. Germline V CDR1 and CDR2: SGHDT, YYEEEE. This CDR3 comprises 15 residues. CDR3 region: CASSQPTESVYEQYF. The DNA for the CDR3 is TGTGCCAGCAGCCAACCGACAGAATCAGTCTACGAGCAGTACTTC.

The chain carries TRBV9 and TRBJ2-7; 13 positions match TRBD2. After removal of 3 bases from V and 5 bases from J, the junction contained 2 bases not matched to a gene. CDR1 SGDLS and CDR2 YYNGEE come from the germline V gene. The CDR3 covers 14 residues. The chain's CDR3 is CASSAGTSGDEQYF. As DNA, the CDR3 is TGTGCCAGCAGCGCGGGGACTAGCGGGGACGAGCAGTACTTC.

This clone was recorded only once. The chain carries TRBV13 and TRBJ1-2, with 7 bases fitting TRBD1. J gave up 4 bases and V 5 bases, and 7 bases lay outside the gene matches. The CDR3 runs to 14 residues. Looked up from germline, CDR1 is PRHDT and CDR2 is FYEKMQ (reference sequence). In DNA, the CDR3 is TGTGCCAGCAGCAGCTCCGGGACAGTCTATGGCTACACCTTC. Its protein product is CASSSSGTVYGYTF.

Comment on this clone: One end of the junction varies from germline; a read error may be responsible. The chain employs TRBV6-4 and TRBJ2-3, with TRBD2 matching over 11 bases. Germline CDR1 reads MRHNA; CDR2 reads SNTAGT. This CDR3 spans 15 amino acids. CDR3 bases: TGTGCCAGCAGTCCTAGCGGGGGGTACACAGATACGCGGTATTTT. This translates into CASSPSGGYTDTRYF.

The rearrangement links TRBV7-9 to TRBJ2-2; D remains unclear. This CDR3 has 18 amino acids. Germline lookup yields CDR1 SEHNR and CDR2 FQNEAQ (reference sequence). Trimming shortened V by 2 bases and J by 0 bases, and 16 bases separated the two germline ends. The CDR3 nucleotides are TGTGCCAGCAGCTTATACCGACTGATCGGACCGAACACCGGGGAGCTGTTTTTT. It codes for CASSLYRLIGPNTGELFF.

This clone was recorded once. V gene TRBV19 combines with J gene TRBJ2-3; 12 bases match TRBD2. V trimming: 7 bases; J trimming: 2 bases; junction bases outside the gene matches: 7. The CDR3 is 16 amino acids. Germline V gives CDR1 LNHDA, CDR2 SQIVND (reference sequence). CDR3 DNA sequence: TGTGCCAGTACCCCGACTAGCGGGGGTATCACAGATACGCAGTATTTT. As protein: CASTPTSGGITDTQYF. The complete variable domain, with remaining parts taken from reference TRBV19 and TRBJ2-3, reads DGGITQSPKYLFRKEGQNVTLSCEQNLNHDAMYWYRQDPGQGLRLIYYSQIVNDFQKGDIAEGYSVSREKKESFPLTVTSAQKNPTAFYLCASTPTSGGITDTQYFGPGTRLTVL.

The CDR3 DNA reads TGTGCTAGTGGTTTGGGGGGGACTTTCACCTTC. Translation gives CASGLGGTFTF. The genes are TRBV12-5 and TRBJ1-2, with D maybe TRBD1 (5 bases). The CDR3 consists of 11 residues. Per germline, CDR1 LGHNT and CDR2 FRNRAP. The V gene lost 1 base and the J gene lost 13 bases, with 10 bases spanning the gap.

The chain joins TRBV7-3 to TRBJ1-2, with D maybe TRBD1 (6 bases). Germline V gene data show CDR1 as SGHTA and CDR2 as FQGTGA. There are 17 residues in the CDR3. V was shortened by 3 bases and J by 3 bases, with 20 bases between the two germline ends. The CDR3 sequence is CASSFRVGTTFHYGYTF. The CDR3 nucleotides are TGTGCCAGCAGCTTTAGGGTCGGGACAACTTTCCACTATGGCTACACCTTC.

This chain joins TRBV7-6 and TRBJ2-7, with D hard to call. CDR3 length: 14 amino acids. Trimming left V 1 base short and J 5 bases short, with 12 bases between. Per the germline V gene, CDR1 is SGHVS and CDR2 is FNYEAQ. The CDR3 bases are TGTGCCAGCAGCTTAGATCGGCCCCAGGACGAGCAGTACTTC. It encodes CASSLDRPQDEQYF.

The rearrangement joins TRBV5-1 to TRBJ2-7; TRBD1 matches 8 bases. The germline CDR1 and CDR2 sequences are SGHRS and YFSETQ. J was trimmed by 3 bases and V by 4 bases; bases with no gene match: 6. This CDR3 contains 14 residues. The CDR3 DNA reads as TGCGCCAGCAGCGTCGGGACAGGAAACTACGAGCAGTACTTC. This gives the protein CASSVGTGNYEQYF. Together with reference TRBV5-1 and TRBJ2-7, the CDR3 gives the full variable domain: KAGVTQTPRYLIKTRGQQVTLSCSPISGHRSVSWYQQTPGQGLQFLFEYFSETQRNKGNFPGRFSGRQFSNSRSEMNVSTLELGDSALYLCASSVGTGNYEQYFGPGTRLTVT.

This chain links TRBV9 with TRBJ2-3; 9 bases line up with TRBD2. Germline CDR1 SGDLS, CDR2 YYNGEE. The junction had 13 bases not matched to a gene; V was cut back by 1 base and J by 4 bases. The CDR3 is 18 amino acids. The CDR3 nucleotides read TGTGCCAGCAGCGTATCCCTCGCGGGGCGGGGGGGCGCAGATACGCAGTATTTT. Amino acid sequence: CASSVSLAGRGGADTQYF.

This chain connects TRBV6-5 to TRBJ1-1, with no clear D. Germline V lookup: CDR1 MNHEY, CDR2 SVGAGI. Trimming cost V 0 bases and J 4 bases, with 9 bases left between them. The CDR3 is 14 amino acids. The CDR3 nucleotides are TGTGCCAGCAGTTACTCGGGCAGCATCACTGAAGCTTTCTTT. As protein: CASSYSGSITEAFF.